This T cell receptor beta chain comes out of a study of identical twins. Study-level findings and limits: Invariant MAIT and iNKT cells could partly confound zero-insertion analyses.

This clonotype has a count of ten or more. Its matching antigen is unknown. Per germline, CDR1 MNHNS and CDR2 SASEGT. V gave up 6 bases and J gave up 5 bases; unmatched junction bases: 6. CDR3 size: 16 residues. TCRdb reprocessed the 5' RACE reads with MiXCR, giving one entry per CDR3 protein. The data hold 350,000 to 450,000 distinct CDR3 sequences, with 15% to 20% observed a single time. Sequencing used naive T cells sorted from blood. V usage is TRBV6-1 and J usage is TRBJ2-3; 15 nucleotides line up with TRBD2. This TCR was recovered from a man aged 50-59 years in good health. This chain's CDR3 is CASRRTSGGAGDTQYF. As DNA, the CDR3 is TGTGCCAGCAGAAGGACTAGCGGGGGGGCGGGAGATACGCAGTATTTT.